The clone carrying this TCR beta chain occurred a few times. Both iRepertoire HTBI primers and Arm-PCR of CDR3 regions were used to build the TCR beta libraries. One entry per CDR3 protein results from TCRdb running MiXCR on the multiplex PCR reads. This table has fewer than 650,000 distinct CDR3 sequences, about 16% appearing once. The record originates from a study of regulatory T cells in long-lasting Graves disease. The wider study: Graves' patients with a new diagnosis had received antithyroid drugs under 3 months.

Time point: newly diagnosed GD, antithyroid drugs for less than 3 months. Preparation of the TCR library used RNA extracted from PBMCs. Germline trimming cut 4 bases from V and 4 bases from J; bases unmatched to any gene: 7. This CDR3 is built from 15 residues. Germline V lookup: CDR1 MNHGY, CDR2 SVAAGI. The sample was also linked to a second study, of T cells in Graves' hyperthyroidism and ophthalmopathy. From that second work: Ophthalmopathy onset followed model prediction by a median around 6.6 months.

This specimen was peripheral blood mononuclear cells (PBMCs), taken at new diagnosis, from a patient treated with antithyroid drugs. V usage is TRBV6-9 and J usage is TRBJ1-2; 9 bases fit TRBD1. The TCR comes from a man between 18 and 35 years old with Graves disease. The CDR3 DNA is TGTGCCAGCAGTTGTCAGACAGGGGGATGCTATGGCTACACCTTC. It yields the protein CASSCQTGGCYGYTF.